Listed below are T cell receptor beta chains from one sample, sequenced in a study of blood T cells in healthy people across ages. TCRdb used MiXCR to reprocess the 5' RACE reads, holding one entry per CDR3 protein. The table lists fewer than 900,000 distinct CDR3 sequences, around 45% of them singletons. The sample was blood. The source of these receptors is an older woman in good health. Each CDR3 is given without its conserved first and last residue. Each record gives: V gene, clone size, J gene, D gene, CDR3 protein. The D gene is left open where the match is weak. Clone size is shown for a subset of rows, as once, few, many or a class of expanded clone.

v_call: TRBV20-1
clone_size: .
j_call: TRBJ2-5
d_call: .
cdr3_aa: SASFLAVGIETQY

v_call: TRBV20-1
clone_size: .
j_call: TRBJ1-5
d_call: TRBD1
cdr3_aa: SATSGQRKNQPQH

v_call: TRBV4-3
clone_size: .
j_call: TRBJ2-6
d_call: .
cdr3_aa: ASSQEGDSGANVLT

v_call: TRBV7-3
clone_size: .
j_call: TRBJ1-1
d_call: TRBD1
cdr3_aa: ASSRQGTTEAF

v_call: TRBV20-1
clone_size: .
j_call: TRBJ1-6
d_call: .
cdr3_aa: SARLRRGDTLSSYNSPLH

v_call: TRBV5-1
clone_size: .
j_call: TRBJ2-1
d_call: TRBD2
cdr3_aa: ASSSTSGSNNEQF

v_call: TRBV12-3/TRBV12-4
clone_size: few
j_call: TRBJ1-1
d_call: .
cdr3_aa: ASSIAVQGKNTEAF

v_call: TRBV7-3
clone_size: once
j_call: .
d_call: .
cdr3_aa: ASSLTWTPTYEQY

v_call: TRBV9
clone_size: .
j_call: TRBJ2-5
d_call: .
cdr3_aa: ASSVEGKGAIGETQY

v_call: TRBV9
clone_size: many
j_call: TRBJ2-1
d_call: .
cdr3_aa: ASSGYNEQF

v_call: TRBV7-9
clone_size: .
j_call: TRBJ2-1
d_call: TRBD2
cdr3_aa: ASSWTTSGIYNEQF

v_call: TRBV20-1
clone_size: .
j_call: TRBJ2-1
d_call: .
cdr3_aa: SAMTGAPYNEQF

v_call: TRBV7-2
clone_size: .
j_call: TRBJ2-1
d_call: TRBD2
cdr3_aa: ASSGAGGIYEQF